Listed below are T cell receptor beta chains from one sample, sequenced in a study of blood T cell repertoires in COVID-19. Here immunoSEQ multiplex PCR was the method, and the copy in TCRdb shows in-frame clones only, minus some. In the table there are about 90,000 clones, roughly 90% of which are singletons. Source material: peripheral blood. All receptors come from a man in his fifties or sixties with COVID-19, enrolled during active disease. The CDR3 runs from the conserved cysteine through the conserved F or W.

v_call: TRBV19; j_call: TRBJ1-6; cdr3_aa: CASSRTGTGHGALSPLHF
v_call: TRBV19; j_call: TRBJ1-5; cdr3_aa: CASSAGLANSNQPQHF
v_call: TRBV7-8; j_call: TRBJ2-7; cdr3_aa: CASSLLSPSGGAAEQYF
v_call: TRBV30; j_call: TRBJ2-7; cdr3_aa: CAWSRDRGLGEQYF
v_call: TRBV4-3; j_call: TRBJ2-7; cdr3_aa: CASSQDAVGARSYEQYF
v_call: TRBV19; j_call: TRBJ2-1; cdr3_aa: CASSTRTSPDSEQFF
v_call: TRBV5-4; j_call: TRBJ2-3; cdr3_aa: CASTLDRGGGTDTQYF
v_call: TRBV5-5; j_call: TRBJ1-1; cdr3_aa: CASSLGYRQGENTEAFF
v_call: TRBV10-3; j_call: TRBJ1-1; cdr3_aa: CAISASGRTEAFF
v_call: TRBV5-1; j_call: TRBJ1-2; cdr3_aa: CASGQGDRAEGYTF
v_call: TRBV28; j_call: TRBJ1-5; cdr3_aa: CASSLRRFQPQHF
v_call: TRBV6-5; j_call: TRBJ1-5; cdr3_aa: CASRNGGADQPQHF
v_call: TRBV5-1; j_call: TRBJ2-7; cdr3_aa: CASSSGGGVPGLYF
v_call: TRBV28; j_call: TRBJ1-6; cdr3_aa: CATRDNNSPLHF
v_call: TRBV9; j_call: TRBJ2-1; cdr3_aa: CASSVGLPDEQFF
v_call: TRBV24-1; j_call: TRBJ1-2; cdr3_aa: CATSDSLRDYGYTF
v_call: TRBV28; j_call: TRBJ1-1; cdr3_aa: CASKREVGEAFF
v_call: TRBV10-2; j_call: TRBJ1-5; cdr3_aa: CASSNGNSPNQPQHF
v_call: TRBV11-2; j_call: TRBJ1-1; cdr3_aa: CASSLGQSWRRVNTEAFF
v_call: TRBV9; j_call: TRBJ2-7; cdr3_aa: CASSVGGGRAVYEQYF
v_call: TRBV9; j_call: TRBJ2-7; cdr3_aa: CASSVGPAAYEQYF
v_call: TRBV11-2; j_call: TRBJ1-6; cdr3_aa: CASSLDGTGLNSPLHF
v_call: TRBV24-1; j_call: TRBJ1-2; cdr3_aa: CATSPRPGQADLYGYTF
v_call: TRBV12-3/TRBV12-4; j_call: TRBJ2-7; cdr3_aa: CASSFSGGYEQYF
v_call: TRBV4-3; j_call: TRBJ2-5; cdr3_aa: CASSQERTSGVGTQYF
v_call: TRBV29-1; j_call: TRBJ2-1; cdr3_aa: CSVAGFNEQFF
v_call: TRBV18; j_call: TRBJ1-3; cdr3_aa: CASSPQTGDLSGNTIYF
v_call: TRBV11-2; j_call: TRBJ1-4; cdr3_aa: CASSLGGGFVEKLFF
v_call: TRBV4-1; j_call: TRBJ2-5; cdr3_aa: CASSQPGSAGWETQYF
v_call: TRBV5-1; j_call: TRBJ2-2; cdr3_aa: CASSFPGLTGELFF
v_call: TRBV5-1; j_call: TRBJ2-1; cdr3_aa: CASSPGTGGSYEQFF
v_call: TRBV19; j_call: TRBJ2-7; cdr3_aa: CASSRTGKVHEQYF
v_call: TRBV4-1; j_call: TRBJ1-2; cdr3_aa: CASSRTGTGGGYTF
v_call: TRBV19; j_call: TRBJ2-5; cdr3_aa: CASSISRVETQYF
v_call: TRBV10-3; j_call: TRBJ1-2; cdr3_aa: CAIKSDRGLYGYTF
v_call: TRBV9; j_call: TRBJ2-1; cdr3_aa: CASSVTSGGARVEQFF
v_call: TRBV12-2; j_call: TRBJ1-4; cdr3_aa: CASRLAESRDDEKLFF